Reported below is one T cell receptor (beta chain). Patients who underwent sequencing had shown CD8+CD57+ cell expansion by flow cytometry. The data were obtained in a study of CD8+CD57+ T cells in acquired aplastic anemia. The CDR3 has 14 amino acids. Germline V gives CDR1 SGHTA, CDR2 FQGNSA. The V end was cut by 6 bases, the J end by 9 bases, with 21 bases between. It was genomic DNA that served as the template for profiling TCR beta VDJ and CDR3. Each CDR3 protein gets one entry after TCRdb re-called the reads with MiXCR. The sample yields approximately 250,000 distinct CDR3 sequences, around 82% seen once.

V usage is TRBV7-2 and J usage is TRBJ2-7, with a tentative D call TRBD1 (5 bases). The sequencing sample was made of sorted CD4+, CD8+, or CD8+CD57+ T cells (not recorded which) from PBMCs. This TCR was sampled from a human donor with aplastic anemia. CDR3 coding DNA: TGTGCCAGCAGTTTCGTGCAGGGTCACTATACGCAGTACTTC. Encoded protein: CASSFVQGHYTQYF.